This T cell receptor (beta chain) was recorded in a study of CD8 T cells in ankylosing spondylitis. V was shortened by 5 bases and J by 5 bases, with 12 bases between the two germline ends. The CDR3 length is 12 residues. Germline assignment: CDR1 GTSNPN and CDR2 SVGIG (reference sequence). In making TCR beta libraries, quantitative 5'-RACE with molecular barcodes was used. TCRdb analysed the 5' RACE reads with MiXCR anew, one entry per CDR3 protein. The repertoire holds some 200,000 distinct CDR3 sequences, with 13% as singletons. General study findings and limits: Significant enrichment of disease-linked clones was reportedly seen in matched ankylosing spondylitis synovial fluid.

In its sample, this clonotype was seen a few times. Its antigen is not identified. The V call is TRBV30, the J call TRBJ1-1; D may be TRBD1 (5 bases). The TCR originated in a male donor with ankylosing spondylitis or in good health (not recorded which). Sequencing input: blood, either unsorted or a sorted T cell fraction (not recorded which). The CDR3 is CAWGRGDTEAFF. For the CDR3, the DNA is TGTGCCTGGGGGAGAGGGGATACTGAAGCTTTCTTT.